At least ten counts were recorded for the clone carrying this T cell receptor beta chain. These data are taken from a study of T cells in Graves' hyperthyroidism and ophthalmopathy. Germline V lookup: CDR1 MDHEN, CDR2 SYDVKM. Trimming pared 6 bases from V and 5 bases from J, leaving 14 bases between. The CDR3 spans 13 residues. Amplified TCR beta CDR3 regions derived from RNA transcripts. The HTBI set primed first-round TCR CDR3 RT-PCR. A single record per CDR3 protein comes from TCRdb applying MiXCR to the multiplex PCR reads. Of around 580,000 distinct CDR3 sequences listed, over 15% are singletons. The patients, who ranged from 18 to 65 in age, presented with newly diagnosed hyperthyroidism lasting under 2 months.

What was sequenced was blood. This chain joins TRBV28 and TRBJ2-7; D gene uncertain. This sequence originates from a woman between 18 and 29 years old with Graves' hyperthyroidism. CDR3 sequence (DNA): TGTGCCAGCAGCCTATCCGTCCCGGACGAGCAGTACTTC. Its protein is CASSLSVPDEQYF.